This T cell receptor (beta chain) was captured by sequencing in a study of blood T cell repertoires in COVID-19 (dated by TCRdb to about 2020). With regard to the full study: Samples covering the acute and convalescent phases of COVID-19 were provided by collaborators in the United States, Italy and Spain. The sample metadata nearly always contained a de-identified subject ID, COVID-19 status, age in years and sex. The repertoires were made available in a free public database intended to serve as a resource for research on the immune response to SARS-CoV-2. The prospective study material was composed of cDNA or gDNA derived from T cells, B-cell-depleted T cells, or PBMCs. Where available, HLA class I and class II types were obtained from metadata supplied by the sample provider rather than from assay-based typing. Deeply sampled blood TCRbeta repertoires from subjects exposed to, actively infected with, or recovered from COVID-19 were included in the dataset. Samples were obtained from the ongoing ImmuneRACE study (first 160 participants) and from over 1,000 subjects provided by 6 global collaborators.

The immunoSEQ Assay, a bias-controlled multiplex PCR, was used to amplify TCRbeta CDR3 regions from genomic DNA. From the authors' description of their analysis: The number of nucleated cells in each sample was estimated from the amplification of reference gene primers within the assay. To quantify the absolute abundance of each unique TCRbeta CDR3 rearrangement, sequence reads were collapsed and filtered. For each sample, productive Simpson clonality was calculated as the square root of Simpson's diversity index over productive rearrangements. In its TCRdb copy, this immuneACCESS table keeps in-frame sequences only and misses some clones. Where compared with another copy, unresolved V genes explain less than half of these, and the others have no known cause. V and J calls and clone size are as listed in that table; D and trimming were resolved from the DNA. The sample table shows approximately 150,000 clones, and around 81% are seen once. The top ten constitute roughly 10% of the sample.

Remarks on this clone: The target of this receptor is not known. Base qualities were left out, and no much larger clone turns up one base away.

Whole blood was collected in K2EDTA tubes by collaborating institutions according to the institutions' own protocols. For TCRbeta analysis, collaborators shipped samples as frozen whole blood, isolated PBMCs, or DNA extracted from either of those sample types. Deletion took 0 bases off V and 4 bases off J, with a span of 14 bases between the germline ends. CDR3 length: 15 amino acids, cysteine to phenylalanine. Here the CDR3 DNA is all that survives: 45 bases in frame from base 1. Looking up the germline V gene yields CDR1 SGDLS and CDR2 YYNGEE. Overall results and qualifications from the work: The amount of clinical and demographic metadata varied by source and participant and was provided uncurated.

The sample comprised peripheral blood. This TCR was sampled from an older man with active or convalescent COVID-19. The V gene is TRBV9 and the J gene is TRBJ2-7; possibly the D gene is TRBD1, per 7 matching bases. DNA sequence: TGTGCCAGCAGCGTAGATGGAGGGGGCTTATACGAGCAGTACTTC. Translated, it gives CASSVDGGGLYEQYF.